One sample yielded the 24 T cell receptor beta chains listed below, sequenced in a study of blood T cell repertoires in COVID-19. Only in-frame clones appear in the TCRdb table, and some are missing; sequencing was by immunoSEQ multiplex PCR. The sample holds 250,000 to 300,000 clones, roughly 90% seen once. Material for sequencing was peripheral blood. All receptors come from a woman between 70 and 85 years old with COVID-19, enrolled during active disease.

This rearrangement joins TRBV11-2 to TRBJ2-5; 8 positions agree with TRBD2. Germline assignment: CDR1 SGHAT and CDR2 FQNNGV. CDR3 length: 15 residues. After removal of 5 bases from V and 4 bases from J, the junction contained 9 bases not matched to a gene. Here the CDR3 reads CASSLRGLALETQYF. DNA for the CDR3: TGTGCCAGCAGCCTCCGCGGACTAGCTTTAGAGACCCAGTACTTC.

J is TRBJ1-1 and V is TRBV7-2; 12 bases are shared with TRBD1. V lost 6 bases and J lost 9; bases outside the gene matches: 8. Germline CDR1 reads SGHTA; CDR2 reads FQGNSA. This CDR3 comprises 14 residues. The CDR3 loop reads CASRTGTGGLQAFF. For the CDR3, the DNA is TGTGCCAGCAGAACCGGGACAGGGGGCCTCCAAGCTTTCTTT.

The chain joins TRBV7-2 to TRBJ1-2; D uncertain. Trimming shortened V by 1 base and J by 3 bases, and 6 bases separated the two germline ends. The germline V gene has CDR1 SGHTA and CDR2 FQGNSA. This CDR3 is 13 amino acids long. The CDR3 coding sequence is TGTGCCAGCAGCTTAGGCCAGTACTATGGCTACACCTTC. This sequence encodes CASSLGQYYGYTF.

The CDR3 sequence: CAWILAGGLRYEQYF. CDR3 sequence (DNA): TGTGCCTGGATTTTGGCGGGGGGACTTCGATACGAGCAGTACTTC. The genes are TRBV30 and TRBJ2-7; 8 positions agree with TRBD2. Trimming at V came to 4 bases and at J to 4 bases, leaving 12 bases not matched to a gene. The germline V gene has CDR1 GTSNPN and CDR2 SVGIG (reference sequence). This CDR3 comprises 15 residues.

J is TRBJ1-2 and V is TRBV12-3 or TRBV12-4; possibly TRBD1 for D (5 bases). V lost 11 bases and J 1 base, leaving 11 bases between the germline ends. CDR3 length: 12 residues. CDR3 in amino acids: CAAWGLNYGYTF. The CDR3 region has the DNA TGTGCCGCTTGGGGACTTAACTATGGCTACACCTTC.

V gene TRBV25-1 combines with J gene TRBJ2-7; D possibly corresponds to TRBD2 (6 bases). Trimming removed 3 bases at V and 5 bases at J, with 17 bases between. Germline V gives CDR1 MGHDK, CDR2 SYGVNS. CDR3 length: 15 residues. The CDR3 protein is CASSDKGTPFHEQYF. The CDR3, as DNA: TGTGCCAGCAGTGATAAGGGGACTCCGTTCCACGAGCAGTACTTC.

This clone came up once. The gene calls are TRBV5-1 and TRBJ2-3; D might be TRBD1 (5 bases). Germline V gene data show CDR1 as SGHRS and CDR2 as YFSETQ. The germline V and J ends were trimmed by 0 bases and 2 bases, with 13 bases remaining between them. CDR3 size: 16 residues. CDR3 nucleotide sequence: TGCGCCAGCAGCTTGGCCGGTAGGGGCCCCACAGATACGCAGTATTTT. This gives the protein CASSLAGRGPTDTQYF.

This chain connects TRBV28 to TRBJ1-4, with TRBD1 as a possible D gene (5 bases). Germline values: CDR1 MDHEN, CDR2 SYDVKM. V lost 5 bases, J lost 5 bases, and 12 bases lay in between. The CDR3 is 14 amino acids. Here the CDR3 reads CASSTRGLNEKLFF. The DNA of the CDR3 is TGTGCCAGCAGTACACGGGGACTCAATGAAAAACTGTTTTTT.

The table lists this clone with a count of one. The sample contains more than one DNA sequence encoding this CDR3. The chain carries TRBV30 and TRBJ2-3, with 8 nucleotides matching TRBD1. Per the germline V gene, CDR1 is GTSNPN and CDR2 is SVGIG (reference sequence). V was pared by 0 bases and J by 1 base, with 0 bases of the junction left unmatched. The CDR3 consists of 14 residues. The CDR3 sequence is CAWSVQGGTDTQYF. In DNA form, the CDR3 reads TGTGCCTGGAGTGTACAGGGGGGCACAGATACGCAGTATTTT.

The chain employs TRBV20-1 and TRBJ1-5; 8 bases align to TRBD1. Germline CDR1 reads DFQATT; CDR2 reads SNEGSKA (reference sequence). The CDR3 extends over 14 amino acids. J lost 4 bases, V lost 3 bases, and 5 bases had no gene match. Written as DNA, the CDR3 is TGCAGTGCTAGTCTACAGGGGGGAAATCAGCCCCAGCATTTT. It specifies CSASLQGGNQPQHF.

The chain combines TRBV5-4 with TRBJ2-7; D is perhaps TRBD1 (6 bases). Germline V CDR1 and CDR2: SGHNT, YYREEE (reference sequence). The CDR3 totals 14 residues. The V end was cut by 4 bases, the J end by 2 bases, with 13 bases between. CDR3 residues: CASSGIQGTYEQYF. The CDR3 DNA reads TGTGCCAGCAGCGGAATACAGGGCACCTACGAGCAGTACTTC.

This chain joins TRBV28 and TRBJ1-1; D is uncertain. Germline CDR1 and CDR2: MDHEN and SYDVKM. V was pared by 5 bases and J by 4 bases, with 11 bases between. The CDR3 runs 13 residues. This CDR3 is CASSTQWPTEAFF. CDR3 bases: TGTGCCAGCAGTACACAGTGGCCCACTGAAGCTTTCTTT.

This chain joins TRBV19 and TRBJ1-1; a weak D match, TRBD1 (6 bases). Trimming took off 7 bases at V and 7 bases at J, with 19 bases between the two ends. The CDR3 is 14 amino acids. Germline V gene data show CDR1 as LNHDA and CDR2 as SQIVND (reference sequence). CDR3 sequence reads: CASTHGGGLGEAFF. CDR3 bases: TGTGCCAGTACCCATGGGGGGGGGCTTGGTGAAGCTTTCTTT.

The V and J genes are TRBV28 and TRBJ1-5, with D hard to call. CDR1 is MDHEN and CDR2 is SYDVKM in the germline V gene. Trimming removed 3 bases from V and 6 bases from J, with 9 bases in between. The CDR3 covers 13 residues. The CDR3 nucleotides are TGTGCCAGCAGTTTGACACCAAGTCAGCCCCAGCATTTT. Translating it yields CASSLTPSQPQHF.

This chain links TRBV25-1 with TRBJ1-6, with TRBD1 as a possible D gene (5 bases). The length of the CDR3 is 13 residues. V was shortened by 4 bases and J by 9 bases, with 10 bases between the two germline ends. Germline lookup yields CDR1 MGHDK and CDR2 SYGVNS. The CDR3 region is CASSAGDGSPLHF. The DNA for the CDR3 is TGTGCCAGCAGTGCGGGGGACGGTTCACCCCTCCACTTT. Full variable domain (remainder filled in from reference TRBV25-1 and TRBJ1-6): EADIYQTPRYLVIGTGKKITLECSQTMGHDKMYWYQQDPGMELHLIHYSYGVNSTEKGDLSSESTVSRIRTEHFPLTLESARPSHTSQYLCASSAGDGSPLHFGNGTRLTVT.

This chain links TRBV5-8 with TRBJ2-7; 7 bases are shared with TRBD1. Germline V gene data show CDR1 as SGHTS and CDR2 as YDEGEE. This CDR3 spans 15 amino acids. Trimming cost V 4 bases and J 3 bases; bases outside gene matches: 10. The CDR3 DNA follows: TGTGCCAGCAGCCTGGAACAGGGGTCGTTCTACGAGCAGTACTTC. This sequence encodes CASSLEQGSFYEQYF.

The chain recombines TRBV7-8 with TRBJ2-5; D perhaps matches TRBD1 (6 bases). Trimming removed 1 base from V and 1 base from J, with 10 bases in between. The CDR3 is 15 residues long. Germline V gene data show CDR1 as SGHVS and CDR2 as FQNEAQ. CDR3 sequence reads: CASSLGWGLQETQYF. For the CDR3, the DNA is TGTGCCAGCAGCTTAGGGTGGGGGCTCCAAGAGACCCAGTACTTC. The full variable domain, in which reference TRBV7-8 and TRBJ2-5 provide the parts outside the CDR3, is GAGVSQSPRYKVAKRGQDVALRCDPISGHVSLFWYQQALGQGPEFLTYFQNEAQLDKSGLPSDRFFAERPEGSVSTLKIQRTQQEDSAVYLCASSLGWGLQETQYFGPGTRLLVL.

To note about this clone: Germline is not matched at one junction end, which may reflect a read error. The chain is built from TRBV5-4 and TRBJ2-2; TRBD1 agrees at 7 bases. This CDR3 comprises 15 residues. Germline-derived CDR1 and CDR2 are SGHNT and YYREEE (reference sequence). CDR3 sequence: CASSFGQENTGELFF. DNA for the CDR3: TGTGCCAGCAGCTTTGGACAGGAGAACACCGGGGAACTGTTTTTT.

The chain joins TRBV3-1 (or the pseudogene TRBV3-2) to TRBJ1-6, with a weak D call TRBD1 (5 bases). V was trimmed by 2 bases and J by 5 bases, leaving 13 bases between them. The CDR3 spans 16 residues. Germline lookup yields CDR1 LGHDT and CDR2 YNNKEL (reference sequence). CDR3 in DNA: TGTGCCAGCAGCCAATCTCAGGGCAACGATAATTCACCCCTCCACTTT. Its protein is CASSQSQGNDNSPLHF.

The genes are TRBV7-8 and TRBJ2-4, with 7 positions matching TRBD2. From germline, CDR1 is SGHVS and CDR2 FQNEAQ. With V trimmed by 1 base and J by 8 bases, 5 bases remained unmatched. The CDR3 covers 14 residues. CDR3 sequence: CASSLGGGGYIQYF. DNA of the CDR3: TGTGCCAGCAGCTTAGGCGGGGGAGGATACATTCAGTACTTC.

The rearrangement uses TRBV30 and TRBJ1-2, with D perhaps TRBD1 (5 bases). This CDR3 has 14 amino acids. Trimming left V 0 bases short and J 8 bases short, with 16 bases between. The germline V gene encodes CDR1 GTSNPN and CDR2 SVGIG (reference sequence). The CDR3 is CAWSVGAAARGYTF. CDR3 DNA: TGTGCCTGGAGTGTTGGGGCCGCGGCGAGGGGCTACACCTTC. The full variable domain, with the rest looked up from reference TRBV30 and TRBJ1-2, is SQTIHQWPATLVQPVGSPLSLECTVEGTSNPNLYWYRQAAGRGLQLLFYSVGIGQISSEVPQNLSASRPQDRQFILSSKKLLLSDSGFYLCAWSVGAAARGYTFGSGTRLTVV.

This clone was observed a single time. The V and J genes are TRBV11-2 and TRBJ2-3; 11 positions match TRBD2. V was clipped by 2 bases and J by 2 bases; unmatched bases: 3. This CDR3 spans 16 amino acids. Germline CDR1 reads SGHAT; CDR2 reads FQNNGV. Here the CDR3 DNA reads TGTGCCAGCAGCTTATCGACTAGCGGGGCCACAGATACGCAGTATTTT. Translation gives CASSLSTSGATDTQYF.

The table lists this clone with a count of one. This rearrangement joins TRBV24-1 to TRBJ2-1; 9 nucleotides align to TRBD1. Germline V CDR1 and CDR2: KGHDR, SFDVKD. The V segment lost 3 bases and the J segment 10 bases; nucleotides outside the gene matches: 9. This CDR3 region has 15 residues. The CDR3 loop is CATSDIGTGRDEQFF. The CDR3 coding sequence is TGTGCCACCAGTGATATAGGGACAGGGAGGGACGAGCAGTTCTTC.

The CDR3 bases are TGTGCCAGCAGCTTAGGGCAGTTCGACTATGGCTACACCTTC. Translation gives CASSLGQFDYGYTF. The V gene is TRBV7-2, the J gene TRBJ1-2; D is ambiguous. The ends were cut back, 1 base at V and 3 bases at J, with 9 bases in the middle. The CDR3 runs to 14 residues. CDR1 and CDR2 (germline): SGHTA, FQGNSA.